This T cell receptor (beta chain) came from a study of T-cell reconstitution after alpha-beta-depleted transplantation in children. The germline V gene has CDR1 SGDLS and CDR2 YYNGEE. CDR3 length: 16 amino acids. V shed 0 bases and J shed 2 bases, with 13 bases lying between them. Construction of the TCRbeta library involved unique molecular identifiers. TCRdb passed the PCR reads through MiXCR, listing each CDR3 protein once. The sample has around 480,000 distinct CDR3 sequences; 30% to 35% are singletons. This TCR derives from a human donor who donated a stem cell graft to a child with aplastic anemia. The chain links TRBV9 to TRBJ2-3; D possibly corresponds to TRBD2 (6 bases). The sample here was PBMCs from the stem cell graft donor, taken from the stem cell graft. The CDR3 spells CASSVVGSGFTDTQYF. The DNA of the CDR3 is TGTGCCAGCAGCGTAGTAGGGAGCGGGTTCACAGATACGCAGTATTTT.